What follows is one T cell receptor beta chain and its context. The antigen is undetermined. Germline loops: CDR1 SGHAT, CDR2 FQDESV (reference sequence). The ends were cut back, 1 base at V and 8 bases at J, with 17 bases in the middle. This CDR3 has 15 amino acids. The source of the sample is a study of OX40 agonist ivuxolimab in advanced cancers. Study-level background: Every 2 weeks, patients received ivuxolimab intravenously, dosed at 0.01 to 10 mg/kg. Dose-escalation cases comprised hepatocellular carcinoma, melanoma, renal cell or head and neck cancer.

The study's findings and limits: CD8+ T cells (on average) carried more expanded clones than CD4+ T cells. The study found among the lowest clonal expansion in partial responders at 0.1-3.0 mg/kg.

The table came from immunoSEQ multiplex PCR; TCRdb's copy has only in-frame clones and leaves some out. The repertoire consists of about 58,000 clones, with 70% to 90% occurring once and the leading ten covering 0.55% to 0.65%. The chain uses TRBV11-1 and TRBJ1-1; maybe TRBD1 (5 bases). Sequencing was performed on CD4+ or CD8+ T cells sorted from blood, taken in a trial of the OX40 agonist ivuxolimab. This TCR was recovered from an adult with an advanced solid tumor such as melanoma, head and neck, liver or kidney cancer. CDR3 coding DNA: TGTGCCAGCAGCTTAGTGAGGTCGGGACGAGGGGAAGCTTTCTTT. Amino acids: CASSLVRSGRGEAFF.